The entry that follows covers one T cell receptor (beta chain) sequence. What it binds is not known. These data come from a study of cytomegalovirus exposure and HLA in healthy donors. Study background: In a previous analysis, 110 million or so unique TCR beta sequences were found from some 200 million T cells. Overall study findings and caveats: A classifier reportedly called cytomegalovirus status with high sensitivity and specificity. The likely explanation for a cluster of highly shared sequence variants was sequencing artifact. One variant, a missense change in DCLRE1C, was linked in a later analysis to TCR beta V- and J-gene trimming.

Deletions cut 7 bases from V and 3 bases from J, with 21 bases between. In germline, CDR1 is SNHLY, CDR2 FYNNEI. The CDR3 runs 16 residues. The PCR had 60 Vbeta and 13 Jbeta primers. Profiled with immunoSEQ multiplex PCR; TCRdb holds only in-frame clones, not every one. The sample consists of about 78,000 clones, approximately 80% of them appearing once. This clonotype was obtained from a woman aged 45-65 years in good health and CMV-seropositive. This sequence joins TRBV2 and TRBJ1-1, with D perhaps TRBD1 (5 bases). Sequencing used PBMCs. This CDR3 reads CASNRRGGRGYTEAFF. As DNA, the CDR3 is TGTGCCAGCAACCGAAGAGGTGGGAGGGGATACACTGAAGCTTTCTTT.